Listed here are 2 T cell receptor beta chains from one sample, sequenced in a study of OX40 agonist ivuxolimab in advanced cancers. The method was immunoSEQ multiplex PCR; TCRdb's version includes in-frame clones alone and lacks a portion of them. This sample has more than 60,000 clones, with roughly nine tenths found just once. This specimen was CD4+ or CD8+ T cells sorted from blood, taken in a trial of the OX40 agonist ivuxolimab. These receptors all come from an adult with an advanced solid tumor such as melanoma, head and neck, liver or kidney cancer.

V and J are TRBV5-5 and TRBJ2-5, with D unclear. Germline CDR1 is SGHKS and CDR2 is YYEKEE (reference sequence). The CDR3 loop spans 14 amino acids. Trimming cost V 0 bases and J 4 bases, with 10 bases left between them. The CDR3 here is CASSLVNGLETQYF. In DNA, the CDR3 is TGTGCCAGCAGCTTGGTGAATGGGCTAGAGACCCAGTACTTC.

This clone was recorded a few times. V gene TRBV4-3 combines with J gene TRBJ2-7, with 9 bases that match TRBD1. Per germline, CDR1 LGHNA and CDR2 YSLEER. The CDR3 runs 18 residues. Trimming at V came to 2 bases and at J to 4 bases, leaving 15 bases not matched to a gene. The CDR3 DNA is TGCGCCAGCAGCCAATTTCTCACCCCGGGACAGGGCCGGTACGAGCAGTACTTC. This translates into CASSQFLTPGQGRYEQYF.